The rows below give T cell receptor beta chains drawn from one sample of a study of T-cell memory formation after mild COVID-19. MiXCR, applied by TCRdb to the 5' RACE reads, yields one record per CDR3 protein. The sample holds about 150,000 distinct CDR3 sequences, 10% to 15% seen once. The specimen was PBMCs or a T cell subset sorted from them (not recorded which). Receptors originate from a man younger than 35 who had mild COVID-19 (a few samples of this study predate the infection). Cell type and time point are not known. Both conserved end residues are part of each CDR3. The D gene is left open where the match is weak. Expanded clones get a size class; other rows say once, few or many, or leave the size out.

V gene,D gene,clone size,J gene,CDR3 protein,CDR3 DNA
TRBV7-3,NA,few,TRBJ2-1,CASSPAGWAEQFF,TGTGCCAGCAGCCCCGCTGGATGGGCAGAGCAGTTCTTC
TRBV4-3,NA,NA,TRBJ1-2,CASSQGSFIPYGYTF,TGCGCCAGCAGCCAAGGGTCTTTTATACCCTATGGCTACACCTTC
TRBV7-2,NA,few,TRBJ2-7,CASSPSHGAYEQYF,TGTGCCAGCAGCCCGTCACACGGGGCCTACGAGCAGTACTTC
TRBV4-1,NA,NA,TRBJ1-2,CASSQEQGKGYTF,TGCGCCAGCAGCCAAGAACAAGGGAAAGGTTACACCTTC
TRBV7-2,NA,NA,TRBJ2-5,CASSVLGGARRETQYF,TGTGCCAGCAGCGTACTCGGGGGTGCGAGGAGAGAGACCCAGTACTTC
TRBV18,NA,NA,TRBJ1-1,CASSMRSDTEAFF,TGTGCCAGCTCGATGAGGTCGGACACTGAAGCTTTCTTT
TRBV7-6,NA,NA,TRBJ1-1,CAISGTGTEAFF,TGTGCCATCAGCGGGACGGGCACTGAAGCTTTCTTT
TRBV7-2,NA,few,TRBJ2-2,CASSVQSTSGELFF,TGTGCCAGCAGCGTCCAAAGTACCTCCGGGGAGCTGTTTTTT
TRBV6-2/TRBV6-3,NA,NA,TRBJ1-5,CASNHGGSNQPQHF,TGTGCCAGCAATCACGGGGGAAGCAATCAGCCCCAGCATTTT
TRBV12-3/TRBV12-4,TRBD2,NA,TRBJ2-3,CASRPDGGGTSPDTQYF,TGTGCCAGCCGCCCGGACGGCGGGGGGACTAGCCCAGATACGCAGTATTTT
TRBV6-1,TRBD1,NA,TRBJ1-6,CASSFTPGTGNSPLHF,TGTGCCAGCAGCTTCACCCCCGGGACAGGGAATTCACCCCTCCACTTT
TRBV5-4,NA,NA,TRBJ1-1,CASSPGGLDTEAFF,TGTGCCAGCAGCCCAGGCGGACTGGACACTGAAGCTTTCTTT
TRBV3-1,NA,few,TRBJ1-1,CASSQDGSIAEAFF,TGTGCCAGCAGCCAAGATGGGAGTATCGCTGAAGCTTTCTTT
TRBV5-5,NA,few,TRBJ1-1,CASSLGGRSTEAFF,TGTGCCAGCAGCTTGGGAGGGCGTAGCACTGAAGCTTTCTTT
TRBV9,NA,NA,TRBJ1-2,CASSAAGIRGYTF,TGTGCCAGCAGCGCCGCGGGTATTCGAGGCTACACCTTC
TRBV11-2,TRBD1,NA,TRBJ2-2,CASSVRGSTTGELFF,TGTGCCAGCAGCGTCAGGGGGTCGACCACCGGGGAGCTGTTTTTT
TRBV12-3/TRBV12-4,TRBD1,NA,TRBJ1-5,CASRQTGGNQPQHF,TGTGCCAGCAGGCAAACAGGGGGCAATCAGCCCCAGCATTTT
TRBV6-5,TRBD1,NA,TRBJ2-3,CASSFDRVGAQYF,TGTGCCAGCAGTTTCGACAGGGTAGGGGCGCAGTATTTT
TRBV7-2,NA,NA,TRBJ2-3,CASSFHAGPDTQYF,TGTGCCAGCAGCTTTCACGCGGGGCCAGATACGCAGTATTTT
TRBV6-2/TRBV6-3,TRBD1,few,TRBJ1-2,CASSPGTGVLTSGYTF,TGTGCCAGCAGTCCCGGGACAGGCGTCCTAACCAGTGGCTACACCTTC
TRBV27,NA,few,TRBJ1-5,CASSFQGRQPQHF,TGTGCCAGCAGTTTTCAGGGGCGGCAGCCCCAGCATTTT
TRBV29-1,TRBD1,few,TRBJ2-5,CSARRDREVQETQYF,TGCAGCGCCCGGCGGGACAGGGAGGTACAAGAGACCCAGTACTTC
TRBV11-2,NA,NA,TRBJ1-2,CASSLDPDGTDGGYTF,TGTGCCAGCAGCTTAGATCCCGACGGGACGGACGGGGGCTACACCTTC
TRBV6-2/TRBV6-3,NA,NA,TRBJ1-1,CASSYPLRRSLNTEAFF,TGTGCCAGCAGTTACCCCCTTCGACGGTCCCTGAACACTGAAGCTTTCTTT
TRBV7-3,NA,few,TRBJ2-2,CASSRTVTGELFF,TGTGCCAGCAGCCGGACAGTTACCGGGGAGCTGTTTTTT
TRBV12-3/TRBV12-4,NA,few,TRBJ2-6,CASTPAGTTPVYVLTF,TGTGCCAGTACACCCGCCGGGACAACTCCCGTATATGTCCTGACTTTC
TRBV20-1,NA,NA,TRBJ1-5,CSARTGDQPQHF,TGCAGTGCCCGGACGGGGGATCAGCCCCAGCATTTT
TRBV11-2,TRBD2,NA,TRBJ2-5,CASSFRLAGFQETQYF,TGTGCCAGCAGCTTCCGACTAGCGGGCTTCCAAGAGACCCAGTACTTC
TRBV7-2,NA,few,TRBJ2-5,CASSFPPGTQYF,TGTGCCAGCAGCTTTCCTCCCGGGACCCAGTACTTC
TRBV2,TRBD1,NA,TRBJ1-1,CASTTGQLNTEAFF,TGTGCCAGCACAACGGGACAGTTGAACACTGAAGCTTTCTTT
TRBV2,NA,NA,TRBJ2-3,CASSEVSDTQYF,TGTGCCAGCAGTGAAGTTTCAGATACGCAGTATTTT
TRBV5-1,TRBD1,NA,TRBJ1-6,CASSWNRGVNSPLHF,TGCGCCAGCAGCTGGAACAGGGGCGTAAATTCACCCCTCCACTTT
TRBV12-3/TRBV12-4,TRBD1,NA,TRBJ2-2,CASSLSPGQGGTRELFF,TGTGCCAGCAGTTTAAGTCCGGGACAGGGGGGGACCCGGGAGCTGTTTTTT
TRBV11-2,NA,many,TRBJ2-5,CASSLVLGRETQYF,TGTGCCAGCAGCTTAGTCCTGGGGCGGGAGACCCAGTACTTC
TRBV2,NA,few,TRBJ2-7,CASGREDEQYF,TGTGCCAGCGGTAGGGAGGACGAGCAGTACTTC
TRBV3-1,NA,once,TRBJ1-1,CASSQDPGTRGTEAFF,TGTGCCAGCAGCCAAGATCCGGGGACCCGGGGCACTGAAGCTTTCTTT
TRBV12-3/TRBV12-4,NA,NA,TRBJ1-4,CASSLFGLDEKLFF,TGTGCCAGCAGTTTATTCGGGTTAGATGAAAAACTGTTTTTT
TRBV5-1,NA,NA,TRBJ2-7,CASRPLAGTAAYEQYF,TGCGCCAGCAGACCGCTCGCCGGGACGGCCGCCTACGAGCAGTACTTC
TRBV20-1,TRBD2,many,TRBJ2-2,CSASAPGLAGATGELFF,TGCAGTGCTAGCGCGCCGGGACTAGCGGGGGCCACCGGGGAGCTGTTTTTT
TRBV3-1,NA,NA,TRBJ2-5,CASSPTSGTYEETQYF,TGTGCCAGCAGCCCCACTTCCGGGACGTACGAAGAGACCCAGTACTTC
TRBV5-1,TRBD1,NA,TRBJ2-5,CASSSGQGWLQETQYF,TGCGCCAGCAGCTCCGGACAGGGATGGCTTCAAGAGACCCAGTACTTC
TRBV12-3/TRBV12-4,NA,NA,TRBJ1-2,CASSSTNYGYTF,TGTGCCAGCAGTTCAACTAACTATGGCTACACCTTC
TRBV7-2,NA,many,TRBJ1-5,CASSLAGLTNQPQHF,TGTGCCAGCAGCTTGGCCGGCTTGACAAATCAGCCCCAGCATTTT
TRBV6-2/TRBV6-3,NA,few,TRBJ1-2,CASSSRRPYGYTF,TGTGCCAGCAGTTCCAGACGCCCCTATGGCTACACCTTC
TRBV5-1,NA,NA,TRBJ2-1,CASSFSGTRYNEQFF,TGCGCCAGCAGCTTTTCGGGGACGCGGTACAATGAGCAGTTCTTC
TRBV3-1,TRBD2,many,TRBJ2-5,CASSQDRGGTQYF,TGTGCCAGCAGCCAAGATCGGGGGGGGACCCAGTACTTC
TRBV2,TRBD1,NA,TRBJ1-2,CASSRNRGRSYGYTF,TGTGCCAGCAGCCGAAACAGGGGGCGTAGCTATGGCTACACCTTC
TRBV7-9,NA,few,TRBJ2-3,CASSLFARGTQYF,TGTGCCAGCAGCTTATTTGCTCGGGGCACGCAGTATTTT
TRBV6-5,NA,NA,TRBJ2-7,CASSPGSQLEQYF,TGTGCCAGCAGCCCAGGGTCCCAGCTCGAGCAGTACTTC
TRBV28,TRBD1,NA,TRBJ2-2,CASRQWDRGTGELFF,TGTGCCAGCAGACAATGGGACAGGGGAACCGGGGAGCTGTTTTTT
TRBV20-1,NA,NA,TRBJ2-5,CSATTVAGIETQYF,TGCAGTGCCACGACGGTGGCGGGGATAGAGACCCAGTACTTC
TRBV5-5,NA,NA,TRBJ2-2,CASSFLFLLRGFDTGELFF,TGTGCCAGCAGCTTTCTTTTTCTCTTGAGGGGATTTGACACCGGGGAGCTGTTTTTT